In this sample, the clone carrying this T cell receptor beta chain turned up many times. Its antigen remains unidentified. These data originate in a study of CD8 T cells in ankylosing spondylitis. Study observations and caveats: Clones linked to disease were reported to show significant enrichment in matched ankylosing spondylitis synovial fluid.

CDR1 is DFQATT, CDR2 SNEGSKA, per germline (reference sequence). This CDR3 has 14 residues. J was trimmed by 4 bases and V by 6 bases; bases with no gene match: 8. TCRdb recomputed calls from the 5' RACE reads with MiXCR, one row per CDR3 protein. Of about 130,000 distinct CDR3 sequences listed, approximately 6.8% are singletons. The TCR originated in a male donor with ankylosing spondylitis or in good health (not recorded which). Specimen: blood, either unsorted or a sorted T cell fraction (not recorded which). V and J are TRBV20-1 and TRBJ2-7, with TRBD1 matching over 11 bases. Written as DNA, the CDR3 is TGCAGTGCCGAGTCGGGACAGGGGGGTTACGAGCAGTACTTC. Residues: CSAESGQGGYEQYF.